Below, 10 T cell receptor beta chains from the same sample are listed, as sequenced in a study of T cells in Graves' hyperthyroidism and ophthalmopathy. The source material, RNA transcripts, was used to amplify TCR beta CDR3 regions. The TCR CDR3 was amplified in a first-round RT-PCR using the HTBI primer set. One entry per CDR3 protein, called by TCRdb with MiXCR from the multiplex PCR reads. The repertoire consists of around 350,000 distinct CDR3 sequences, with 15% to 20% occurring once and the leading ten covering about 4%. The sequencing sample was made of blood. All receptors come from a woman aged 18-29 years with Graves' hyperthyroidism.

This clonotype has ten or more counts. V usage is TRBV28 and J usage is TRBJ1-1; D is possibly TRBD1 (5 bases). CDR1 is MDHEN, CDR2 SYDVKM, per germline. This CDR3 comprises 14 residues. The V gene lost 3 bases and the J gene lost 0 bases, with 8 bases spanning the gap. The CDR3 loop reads CASSFGGMNTEAFF. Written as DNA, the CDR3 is TGTGCCAGCAGTTTTGGGGGGATGAACACTGAAGCTTTCTTT.

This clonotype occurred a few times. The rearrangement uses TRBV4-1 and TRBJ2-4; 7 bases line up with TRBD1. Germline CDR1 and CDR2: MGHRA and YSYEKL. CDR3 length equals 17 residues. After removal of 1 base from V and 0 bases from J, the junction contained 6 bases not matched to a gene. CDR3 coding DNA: TGCGCCAGCAGCCAAGTCCGGGACAGAGTAGCCAAAAACATTCAGTACTTC. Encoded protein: CASSQVRDRVAKNIQYF.

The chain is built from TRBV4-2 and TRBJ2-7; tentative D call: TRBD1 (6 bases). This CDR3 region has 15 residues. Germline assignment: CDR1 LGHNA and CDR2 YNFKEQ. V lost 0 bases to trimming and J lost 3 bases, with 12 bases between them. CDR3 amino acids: CASSQDPDSRYEQYF. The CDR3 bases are TGTGCCAGCAGCCAAGATCCGGACAGTCGCTACGAGCAGTACTTC.

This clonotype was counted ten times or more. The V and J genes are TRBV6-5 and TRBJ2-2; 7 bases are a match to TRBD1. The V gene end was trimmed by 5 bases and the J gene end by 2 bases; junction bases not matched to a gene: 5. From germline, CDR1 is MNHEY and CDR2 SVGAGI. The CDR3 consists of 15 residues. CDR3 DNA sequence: TGTGCCAGCAGTAGGGACAGCCTCAACACCGGGGAGCTGTTTTTT. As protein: CASSRDSLNTGELFF.

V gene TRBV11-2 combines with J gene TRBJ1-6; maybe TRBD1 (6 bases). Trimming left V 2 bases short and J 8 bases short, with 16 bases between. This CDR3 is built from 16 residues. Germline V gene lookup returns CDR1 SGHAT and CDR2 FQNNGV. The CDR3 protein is CASSLTPSRGDSPLHF. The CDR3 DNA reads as TGTGCCAGCAGCTTAACCCCTTCCAGGGGTGATTCACCCCTCCACTTT.

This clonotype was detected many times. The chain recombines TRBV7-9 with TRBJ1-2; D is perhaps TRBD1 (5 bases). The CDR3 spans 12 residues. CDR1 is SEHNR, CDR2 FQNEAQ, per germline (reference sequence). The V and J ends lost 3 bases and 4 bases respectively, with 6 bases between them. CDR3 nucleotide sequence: TGTGCCAGCAGCTTCGGGGCCTATGGCTACACCTTC. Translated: CASSFGAYGYTF.

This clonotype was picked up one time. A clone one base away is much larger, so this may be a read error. The CDR3 here is CAIRRGQGADYGYTF. The CDR3 DNA follows: TGTGCCATCAGAAGAGGACAGGGGGCCGACTATGGCTACACCTTC. This chain links TRBV10-3 with TRBJ1-2, with 11 bases lining up with TRBD1. The germline V gene encodes CDR1 ENHRY and CDR2 SYGVKD. V lost 6 bases and J lost 3; bases outside the gene matches: 6. CDR3 length equals 15 residues.

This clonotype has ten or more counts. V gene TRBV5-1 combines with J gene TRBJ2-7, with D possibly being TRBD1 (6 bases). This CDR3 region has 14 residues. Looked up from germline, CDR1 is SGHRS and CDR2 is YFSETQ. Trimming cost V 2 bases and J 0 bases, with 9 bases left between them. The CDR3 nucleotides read TGCGCCAGCAGCTTCCGGGACAACTCCTACGAGCAGTACTTC. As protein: CASSFRDNSYEQYF.

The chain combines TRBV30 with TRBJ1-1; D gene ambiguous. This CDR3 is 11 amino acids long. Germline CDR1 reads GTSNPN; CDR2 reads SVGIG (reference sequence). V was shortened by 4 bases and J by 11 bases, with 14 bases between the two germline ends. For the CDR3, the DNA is TGTGCCTGGACCCCCGGCAGGCGCGCTTTCTTT. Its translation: CAWTPGRRAFF.

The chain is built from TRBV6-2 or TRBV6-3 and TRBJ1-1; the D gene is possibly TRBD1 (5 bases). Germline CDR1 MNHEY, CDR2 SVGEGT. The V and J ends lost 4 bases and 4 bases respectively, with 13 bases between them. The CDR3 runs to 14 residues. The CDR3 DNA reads TGTGCCAGCAGTTTTATAGGGGCGGGCACTGAAGCTTTCTTT. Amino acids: CASSFIGAGTEAFF.